These 22 T cell receptor beta chains share one sample of origin, sequenced in a study of CD8 T cells in Susac syndrome (dated by TCRdb to between 2018 and 2021). Library construction relied on the immunoSEQ multiplex PCR assay. RNA was extracted using the RNeasy kit, and about 0.5 to 1 ug of the RNA was reverse transcribed with random hexamers. The public reads were quality trimmed at Q25 with fastp and then assembled into clones with MiXCR by TCRdb, keeping productive beta chains. Rows are combined by CDR3 protein, so each entry shows the most common genes and DNA. Within this sample are 250,000 to 300,000 distinct CDR3 sequences, with almost 85% of them counted one time only. Together, the top ten hold roughly 0.22% of the sample. The specimen sequenced was CD8+ T cells from PBMCs. The receptors originated from a human donor with multiple sclerosis.

V usage is TRBV4-1 and J usage is TRBJ2-1; 14 bases agree with TRBD2. The length of the CDR3 is 18 residues. Germline V gives CDR1 MGHRA, CDR2 YSYEKL. Trimming at V came to 4 bases and at J to 4 bases, leaving 9 bases not matched to a gene. The CDR3 nucleotides are TGCGCCAGCAGCCCACTTCGGACTAGCGGGAGGATATACAATGAGCAGTTCTTC. It specifies CASSPLRTSGRIYNEQFF.

V and J are TRBV11-2 and TRBJ1-3; D call uncertain. The V gene lost 4 bases and the J gene lost 3 bases, with 13 bases spanning the gap. The germline V gene has CDR1 SGHAT and CDR2 FQNNGV. The CDR3 extends over 15 amino acids. CDR3 protein: CASSSGFGDGNTIYF. The CDR3 coding sequence is TGTGCCAGCAGCTCGGGCTTTGGGGATGGAAACACCATATATTTT.

The V and J genes are TRBV7-9 and TRBJ2-1; 8 bases align to TRBD1. Losses at the gene ends were 1 base for V and 8 bases for J; bases not matched to a gene: 7. Germline V gene lookup returns CDR1 SEHNR and CDR2 FQNEAQ (reference sequence). The CDR3 is 15 amino acids. The CDR3 DNA reads TGTGCCAGCAGCTTAGGCCAGGGGGCCATAGATGAGCAGTTCTTC. The encoded protein is CASSLGQGAIDEQFF.

The chain joins TRBV19 to TRBJ2-1, with D uncertain. Germline V CDR1 and CDR2: LNHDA, SQIVND (reference sequence). This CDR3 region has 13 residues. Trimming left V 4 bases short and J 4 bases short, with 8 bases between. CDR3 in DNA: TGTGCCAGTAGTACGACGGAATACAATGAGCAGTTCTTC. Translated: CASSTTEYNEQFF.

This chain uses TRBV29-1 with TRBJ2-7; 10 bases line up with TRBD2. Trimming took 2 bases from V and 4 from J; bases not matched to a gene: 5. Germline lookup yields CDR1 SQVTM and CDR2 ANQGSEA. This CDR3 has 14 amino acids. CDR3 coding DNA: TGCAGCGTTGAAAAGCGGGAGGGCCAATACGAGCAGTACTTC. Amino acid sequence: CSVEKREGQYEQYF.

This clonotype was seen just once. The chain carries TRBV3-1 and TRBJ2-7; D is unresolved. CDR3 length: 15 amino acids. Per the germline V gene, CDR1 is LGHDT and CDR2 is YNNKEL (reference sequence). V was shortened by 0 bases and J by 0 bases, with 9 bases between the two germline ends. As DNA, the CDR3 is TGTGCCAGCAGCCAAGATCATACCAACTCCTACGAGCAGTACTTC. It translates to CASSQDHTNSYEQYF.

The chain links TRBV20-1 to TRBJ2-7; TRBD2 matches 10 bases. This CDR3 has 14 residues. Germline trimming cut 3 bases from V and 3 bases from J; bases unmatched to any gene: 5. Germline values: CDR1 DFQATT, CDR2 SNEGSKA (reference sequence). The CDR3 DNA sequence: TGCAGTGCTAGGATGTCTAGCGGGGGCTACGAGCAGTACTTC. It encodes CSARMSSGGYEQYF.

The V and J genes are TRBV27 and TRBJ2-7; D perhaps matches TRBD1 (5 bases). From germline, CDR1 is MNHEY and CDR2 SMNVEV (reference sequence). V was pared by 3 bases and J by 3 bases, with 9 bases between. The CDR3 loop spans 13 amino acids. The CDR3 sequence: CASSFGAFYEQYF. Written as DNA, the CDR3 is TGTGCCAGCAGTTTTGGGGCCTTCTACGAGCAGTACTTC.

The chain recombines TRBV12-3 or TRBV12-4 with TRBJ2-5, with TRBD2 identical over 7 bases. The V gene end was trimmed by 5 bases and the J gene end by 5 bases; junction bases not matched to a gene: 8. The CDR3 has 14 amino acids. As DNA, the CDR3 is TGTGCCAGCAGTCTCGCTAGGGGAGGGGAGACCCAGTACTTC. It specifies CASSLARGGETQYF.

The chain couples TRBV2 to TRBJ2-1; no clear D. The V gene lost 6 bases and the J gene lost 10 bases, with 10 bases spanning the gap. There are 11 residues in the CDR3. Germline lookup yields CDR1 SNHLY and CDR2 FYNNEI. CDR3 region: CASRGGLEQFF. For the CDR3, the DNA is TGTGCCAGCAGGGGCGGTTTGGAGCAGTTCTTC.

CDR3 DNA sequence: TGTGCCAGTAGTTCTAGATGGCTTGTGACTGAAGCTTTCTTT. This codes for CASSSRWLVTEAFF. V usage is TRBV19 and J usage is TRBJ1-1; D not resolved. V gave up 5 bases and J gave up 5 bases, with 15 bases separating them. Germline lookup yields CDR1 LNHDA and CDR2 SQIVND (reference sequence). CDR3 length equals 14 residues.

The J gene is TRBJ2-1, the V gene TRBV24-1, with D possibly being TRBD2 (6 bases). Trimming took off 7 bases at V and 9 bases at J, with 24 bases between the two ends. The CDR3 totals 16 residues. Germline loops: CDR1 KGHDR, CDR2 SFDVKD. The CDR3 spells CATSPINEGRTTEQFF. The CDR3 DNA reads TGTGCCACCAGCCCAATCAACGAAGGACGGACTACTGAGCAGTTCTTC.

The chain uses TRBV6-4 and TRBJ2-3, with 8 bases that match TRBD2. V lost 3 bases to trimming and J lost 1 base; unmatched junction nucleotides: 0. This CDR3 comprises 14 residues. Germline V CDR1 and CDR2: MRHNA, SNTAGT. In DNA form, the CDR3 reads TGTGCCAGCAGTGAAGCGGGAGGCACAGATACGCAGTATTTT. Protein product: CASSEAGGTDTQYF.

V gene TRBV9 combines with J gene TRBJ2-3; tentatively, D is TRBD2 (6 bases). V lost 0 bases and J lost 6, with 17 bases in between. The CDR3 covers 16 residues. Germline assignment: CDR1 SGDLS and CDR2 YYNGEE. In DNA form, the CDR3 reads TGTGCCAGCAGCGTAGACATCCGGGGTGGAGGGGATACGCAGTATTTT. Its translation is CASSVDIRGGGDTQYF.

V is TRBV27 and J is TRBJ2-7; tentatively, D is TRBD1 (6 bases). Germline CDR1 and CDR2: MNHEY and SMNVEV (reference sequence). Trimming cost V 8 bases and J 3 bases, with 14 bases left between them. This CDR3 is built from 13 residues. The CDR3 sequence is CASRRDTHYEQYF. The CDR3 DNA follows: TGTGCCAGCCGAAGGGACACACACTACGAGCAGTACTTC.

The J gene is TRBJ2-1, the V gene TRBV28; TRBD2 matches 7 bases. Germline loops: CDR1 MDHEN, CDR2 SYDVKM. The CDR3 loop spans 14 amino acids. Unmatched junction bases numbered 8, after V lost 2 bases and J lost 10 bases. The DNA of the CDR3 is TGTGCCAGCAGTTTAGACAGTAGGGAGGGCGAGCAGTTCTTC. It encodes CASSLDSREGEQFF.

V and J are TRBV27 and TRBJ1-1; the match to TRBD1 covers 10 bases. The CDR3 covers 14 residues. Germline CDR1 and CDR2: MNHEY and SMNVEV (reference sequence). V was pared by 6 bases and J by 6 bases, with 7 bases of the junction left unmatched. Here the CDR3 reads CASRETGGTPEAFF. CDR3 sequence (DNA): TGTGCCAGCAGAGAGACAGGGGGCACCCCTGAAGCTTTCTTT.

The CDR3: CASSFWSLDQPQHF. In nucleotides, the CDR3 is TGTGCCAGCAGTTTCTGGTCACTCGATCAGCCCCAGCATTTT. This chain connects TRBV12-3 or TRBV12-4 to TRBJ1-5, with D unresolved. V lost 3 bases, J lost 5 bases, and 11 bases lay in between. This CDR3 contains 14 residues.

The V call is TRBV6-1, the J call TRBJ2-1; 9 bases line up with TRBD2. CDR1 and CDR2 (germline): MNHNS, SASEGT. The CDR3 extends over 16 amino acids. V lost 5 bases, J lost 0 bases, and 5 bases stayed unmatched. The CDR3 nucleotides read TGTGCCAGCAGTCCTTTTAGCGGGAGCTCCTACAATGAGCAGTTCTTC. It codes for CASSPFSGSSYNEQFF.

The chain recombines TRBV5-6 with TRBJ2-1; the match to TRBD2 covers 7 bases. The CDR3 is 13 amino acids. Germline values: CDR1 SGHDT, CDR2 YYEEEE. V shed 3 bases, J shed 7 bases, and the junction held 4 bases outside the gene matches. In nucleotides, the CDR3 is TGTGCCAGCAGCTGGACTAGGTTAAATGAGCAGTTCTTC. Protein: CASSWTRLNEQFF. Full variable domain (missing parts from reference TRBV5-6 and TRBJ2-1): DAGVTQSPTHLIKTRGQQVTLRCSPKSGHDTVSWYQQALGQGPQFIFQYYEEEERQRGNFPDRFSGHQFPNYSSELNVNALLLGDSALYLCASSWTRLNEQFFGPGTRLTVL.

The V and J genes are TRBV12-3 or TRBV12-4 and TRBJ1-5; D is undetermined. The CDR3 spans 15 residues. V was pared by 6 bases and J by 2 bases, with 14 bases between. This CDR3 is CASSPREGGNQPQHF. The CDR3 coding sequence is TGTGCCAGCAGCCCCCGGGAGGGAGGCAATCAGCCCCAGCATTTT.

This chain uses TRBV29-1 with TRBJ2-7; D is possibly TRBD2 (6 bases). Trimming shortened V by 4 bases and J by 6 bases, and 10 bases separated the two germline ends. Looked up from germline, CDR1 is SQVTM and CDR2 is ANQGSEA. This CDR3 region has 11 residues. CDR3 in DNA: TGCAGCGTTGTCGGGGGAGGCGAGCAGTACTTC. It codes for CSVVGGGEQYF.